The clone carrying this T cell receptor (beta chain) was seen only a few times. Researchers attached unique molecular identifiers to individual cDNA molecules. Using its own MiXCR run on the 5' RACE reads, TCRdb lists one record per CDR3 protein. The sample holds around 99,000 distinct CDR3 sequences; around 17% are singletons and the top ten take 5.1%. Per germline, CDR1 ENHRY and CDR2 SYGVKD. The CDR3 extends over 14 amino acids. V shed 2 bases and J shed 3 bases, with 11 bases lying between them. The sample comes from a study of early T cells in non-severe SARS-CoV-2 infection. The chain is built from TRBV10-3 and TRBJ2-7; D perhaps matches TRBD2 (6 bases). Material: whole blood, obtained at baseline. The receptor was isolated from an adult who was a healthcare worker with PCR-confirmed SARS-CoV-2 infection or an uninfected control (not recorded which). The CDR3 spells CAISERTTNYEQYF. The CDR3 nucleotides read TGTGCCATCAGTGAGAGGACTACCAACTACGAGCAGTACTTC.